One sample yielded the 22 T cell receptor beta chains listed below, sequenced in a study of cytomegalovirus exposure and HLA in healthy donors. PCR primers comprised 60 Vbeta and 13 Jbeta primers. Libraries were prepared by immunoSEQ multiplex PCR; TCRdb keeps only in-frame clonotypes and omits some of them. Here the sample spans about 210,000 clones, around 79% being singletons. Sequences were obtained from PBMCs. Receptor source: a male donor in good health and CMV-seronegative.

This clone was counted only a few times. The chain joins TRBV19 to TRBJ1-5, with unresolved D. The CDR3 runs 14 residues. Germline assignment: CDR1 LNHDA and CDR2 SQIVND (reference sequence). V dropped 1 base and J dropped 0 bases, with 4 bases sitting between them. CDR3 amino acids: CASSIGGSNQPQHF. The CDR3 DNA is TGTGCCAGTAGTATAGGAGGTAGCAATCAGCCCCAGCATTTT.

The DNA of the CDR3 is TGTGCCTGGAGTTATCGCGAGACCGGGGAGCTGTTTTTT. Translating it yields CAWSYRETGELFF. This chain links TRBV30 with TRBJ2-2, with D uncertain. Trimming removed 2 bases from V and 5 bases from J, with 9 bases in between. The germline CDR1 and CDR2 sequences are GTSNPN and SVGIG (reference sequence). This CDR3 region has 13 residues.

The chain carries TRBV6-5 and TRBJ1-1; 7 bases agree with TRBD1. CDR1 MNHEY and CDR2 SVGAGI come from the germline V gene. The CDR3 covers 14 residues. After removal of 10 bases from V and 3 bases from J, the junction contained 11 bases not matched to a gene. The CDR3 nucleotides read TGTGCCACCCGACAGGGCGGAGGGGACACTGAAGCTTTCTTT. This codes for CATRQGGGDTEAFF.

This clone has only a few counts. The chain has TRBV15 and TRBJ2-1; D is possibly TRBD2 (6 bases). CDR1 and CDR2 (germline): LNHNV, YYDKDF (reference sequence). V lost 0 bases and J 4 bases, leaving 13 bases between the germline ends. The CDR3 sequence is 16 residues long. DNA of the CDR3: TGTGCCACCAGCAGAGAATCGGCAGGGACTTACAATGAGCAGTTCTTC. Protein: CATSRESAGTYNEQFF.

The chain has TRBV4-1 and TRBJ2-7; D is ambiguous. Trimming removed 1 base at V and 6 bases at J, with 10 bases between. CDR1 and CDR2 from the germline V gene are MGHRA and YSYEKL. This CDR3 has 13 residues. The CDR3 loop is CASSQGFLLEQYF. The CDR3 DNA is TGCGCCAGCAGCCAAGGTTTCCTCCTCGAGCAGTACTTC.

V and J are TRBV7-8 and TRBJ2-7; 7 bases match TRBD2. Trimming at V came to 4 bases and at J to 2 bases, leaving 2 bases not matched to a gene. The CDR3 loop spans 13 amino acids. Germline V lookup: CDR1 SGHVS, CDR2 FQNEAQ. The CDR3 bases are TGTGCCAGCAGCTGGGGGGGAACCTACGAGCAGTACTTC. Its translation: CASSWGGTYEQYF. The complete variable domain, with remaining parts taken from reference TRBV7-8 and TRBJ2-7, reads GAGVSQSPRYKVAKRGQDVALRCDPISGHVSLFWYQQALGQGPEFLTYFQNEAQLDKSGLPSDRFFAERPEGSVSTLKIQRTQQEDSAVYLCASSWGGTYEQYFGPGTRLTVT.

This chain connects TRBV27 to TRBJ1-2; D possibly corresponds to TRBD1 (5 bases). Germline values: CDR1 MNHEY, CDR2 SMNVEV (reference sequence). The CDR3 consists of 14 residues. V was pared by 2 bases and J by 4 bases, with 11 bases between. CDR3 sequence (DNA): TGTGCCAGCAGTTTAACAGGCCGCTCCTATGGCTACACCTTC. Translated: CASSLTGRSYGYTF.

The chain is built from TRBV21-1 and TRBJ2-3; TRBD1 was called by the table and not checked on the DNA. TRBV21-1 is an annotated pseudogene. This CDR3 has 14 amino acids. The CDR3 is CASSKAGGADTQYF. DNA for the CDR3: TGTGCCAGCAGCAAAGCAGGGGGCGCAGATACGCAGTATTTT.

This chain connects TRBV7-9 to TRBJ2-1, with 7 bases fitting TRBD1. Germline-derived CDR1 and CDR2 are SEHNR and FQNEAQ (reference sequence). V shed 4 bases, J shed 1 base, and the junction held 4 bases outside the gene matches. This CDR3 region has 15 residues. This chain's CDR3 is CASSSGTESYNEQFF. The CDR3 DNA sequence: TGTGCCAGCAGCTCCGGGACAGAGTCCTACAATGAGCAGTTCTTC.

V and J are TRBV5-1 and TRBJ1-1, with a possible D match to TRBD1 (6 bases). CDR1 SGHRS and CDR2 YFSETQ come from the germline V gene. CDR3 length equals 15 residues. V lost 0 bases and J lost 0, with 9 bases in between. The CDR3 nucleotides are TGCGCCAGCAGCTTGGGGGACATTTTGAACACTGAAGCTTTCTTT. Translation: CASSLGDILNTEAFF.

The chain has TRBV2 and TRBJ1-1; 8 nucleotides align to TRBD1. Germline CDR1 reads SNHLY; CDR2 reads FYNNEI. The CDR3 is made up of 14 amino acids. Trimming took 7 bases from V and 0 from J; bases not matched to a gene: 4. For the CDR3, the DNA is TGTGCCAGCAACTCAGGGGGCTTGAACACTGAAGCTTTCTTT. It translates to CASNSGGLNTEAFF.

This clone has only a few counts. The V call is TRBV27, the J call TRBJ2-7, with a possible D match to TRBD1 (6 bases). This CDR3 has 15 residues. The V end was cut by 2 bases, the J end by 8 bases, with 19 bases between. Germline values: CDR1 MNHEY, CDR2 SMNVEV (reference sequence). The CDR3 loop reads CASSLRWQGSDKQYF. The CDR3 nucleotides are TGTGCCAGCAGTTTACGGTGGCAGGGGTCCGACAAGCAGTACTTC.

The chain employs TRBV28 and TRBJ1-4; 9 bases line up with TRBD1. The CDR3 covers 19 residues. The germline V gene has CDR1 MDHEN and CDR2 SYDVKM. V shed 3 bases and J 8 bases; nucleotides not matched to a gene: 19. As DNA, the CDR3 is TGTGCCAGCAGTTTCCCCCGACCGGTCATCGGGACAGGGCTCGAAAAACTGTTTTTT. Its protein product is CASSFPRPVIGTGLEKLFF. Combining the CDR3 with reference TRBV28 and TRBJ1-4 gives the whole variable domain DVKVTQSSRYLVKRTGEKVFLECVQDMDHENMFWYRQDPGLGLRLIYFSYDVKMKEKGDIPEGYSVSREKKERFSLILESASTNQTSMYLCASSFPRPVIGTGLEKLFFGSGTQLSVL.

This clone appeared once. The chain recombines TRBV4-1 with TRBJ2-5; TRBD2 matches 8 bases. The CDR3 covers 15 residues. V was pared by 6 bases and J by 1 base, with 7 bases of the junction left unmatched. Germline-derived CDR1 and CDR2 are MGHRA and YSYEKL. The CDR3, as DNA: TGCGCCAGCAGTCGGAGCGGGGGAACCCAAGAGACCCAGTACTTC. The encoded protein is CASSRSGGTQETQYF.

The chain has TRBV11-2 and TRBJ2-3; 8 bases line up with TRBD2. Germline CDR1 and CDR2: SGHAT and FQNNGV. This CDR3 is built from 17 residues. After removal of 0 bases from V and 2 bases from J, the junction contained 7 bases not matched to a gene. CDR3 in amino acids: CASSLEAWRGATDTQYF. The DNA of the CDR3 is TGTGCCAGCAGCTTAGAAGCGTGGCGGGGGGCCACAGATACGCAGTATTTT. Drawing the rest from reference TRBV11-2 and TRBJ2-3, the complete variable domain is EAGVAQSPRYKIIEKRQSVAFWCNPISGHATLYWYQQILGQGPKLLIQFQNNGVVDDSQLPKDRFSAERLKGVDSTLKIQPAKLEDSAVYLCASSLEAWRGATDTQYFGPGTRLTVL.

The chain joins TRBV5-1 to TRBJ2-1; 10 nucleotides align to TRBD1. Germline V gene sequence: CDR1 SGHRS, CDR2 YFSETQ. V gave up 4 bases and J gave up 8 bases; unmatched junction bases: 6. This CDR3 is built from 14 residues. CDR3 sequence: CASSRGGQGYEQFF. As DNA, the CDR3 is TGCGCCAGCAGCCGAGGGGGACAGGGGTATGAGCAGTTCTTC.

The J gene is TRBJ2-1, the V gene TRBV7-3, with D unclear. The CDR3 loop spans 16 amino acids. V lost 2 bases and J 3 bases, leaving 14 bases between the germline ends. CDR1 and CDR2 from the germline V gene are SGHTA and FQGTGA. The DNA of the CDR3 is TGTGCCAGCAGCTTACATTCTGGCGGAAACTACAATGAGCAGTTCTTC. It is translated as CASSLHSGGNYNEQFF.

The V call is TRBV29-1, the J call TRBJ2-5; no firm D call. Germline values: CDR1 SQVTM, CDR2 ANQGSEA. This CDR3 is built from 15 residues. V was cut by 2 bases and J by 5 bases, with 18 bases left in between. The CDR3 protein is CSVESPLLRRETQYF. The DNA of the CDR3 is TGCAGCGTTGAATCCCCTTTGTTGAGGCGCGAGACCCAGTACTTC.

The chain recombines TRBV19 with TRBJ2-5; a weak D match, TRBD1 (5 bases). Germline values: CDR1 LNHDA, CDR2 SQIVND (reference sequence). V was pared by 7 bases and J by 5 bases, with 14 bases between. The CDR3 consists of 13 residues. Here the CDR3 DNA reads TGTGCCAGTATGGGCCAGGGTCGGGAGACCCAGTACTTC. This encodes CASMGQGRETQYF.

DNA for the CDR3: TGTGCCAGCAGTTACAATCCGCCGAGCACTGAAGCTTTCTTT. Translation: CASSYNPPSTEAFF. The chain couples TRBV6-5 to TRBJ1-1; D is ambiguous. The germline V and J ends were trimmed by 2 bases and 4 bases, with 11 bases remaining between them. The CDR3 loop spans 14 amino acids. The germline V gene has CDR1 MNHEY and CDR2 SVGAGI.

The rearrangement links TRBV2 to TRBJ2-7, with TRBD2 as a possible D gene (5 bases). Germline CDR1 reads SNHLY; CDR2 reads FYNNEI. The CDR3 runs 14 residues. The germline V and J ends were trimmed by 8 bases and 2 bases, with 16 bases remaining between them. CDR3 in amino acids: CASLGGFNPYEQYF. Here the CDR3 DNA reads TGTGCCAGCCTTGGCGGGTTTAACCCCTACGAGCAGTACTTC.

V and J are TRBV28 and TRBJ2-3, with 12 bases fitting TRBD2. Germline V gene lookup returns CDR1 MDHEN and CDR2 SYDVKM. With 6 bases clipped from V and 4 bases from J, the junction kept 5 bases outside the gene matches. This CDR3 is 15 amino acids long. The chain's CDR3 is CASRLAGGGADTQYF. CDR3 nucleotide sequence: TGTGCCAGCAGACTAGCGGGAGGCGGGGCAGATACGCAGTATTTT. The full variable domain, rest sourced from reference TRBV28 and TRBJ2-3, is DVKVTQSSRYLVKRTGEKVFLECVQDMDHENMFWYRQDPGLGLRLIYFSYDVKMKEKGDIPEGYSVSREKKERFSLILESASTNQTSMYLCASRLAGGGADTQYFGPGTRLTVL.